Detailed here is one T cell receptor (beta chain). The antigen is undetermined. The sample belongs to a study of T-cell memory formation after mild COVID-19. Study at large: There were largely donor-specific TCR clusters.

A 5'RACE reaction primed in the constant segment made cDNA libraries of TCR alpha and TCR beta, and these carried sample barcodes and UMIs. TCRdb reprocessed the 5' RACE reads with MiXCR, giving one entry per CDR3 protein. The data hold 400,000 to 450,000 distinct CDR3 sequences, with roughly 17% observed a single time. The study, taken as a whole, reports: Pre-infection memory carried some responding clones, suggesting that cross-reactive memory joined. Nothing confirmed that second-wave clones peaking on day 37 were specific for SARS-CoV-2.

CDR3 length: 15 residues. Germline trimming cut 6 bases from V and 2 bases from J; bases unmatched to any gene: 9. Germline-derived CDR1 and CDR2 are MDHEN and SYDVKM. The chain is built from TRBV28 and TRBJ2-5; TRBD1 matches 7 bases. The receptor comes from a man aged 18 to 29 who had mild COVID-19 (a few samples of this study predate the infection). Cell type and time point are not known. Material for sequencing was PBMCs or a T cell subset sorted from them (not recorded which). The chain's CDR3 is CASSLGQTQQETQYF. The CDR3, as DNA: TGTGCCAGCAGCCTGGGACAGACTCAGCAAGAGACCCAGTACTTC.